What follows are 10 T cell receptor beta chains derived from one specimen sequenced in a study of T cells in Graves' hyperthyroidism and ophthalmopathy. Researchers took RNA transcripts and amplified the TCR beta CDR3 regions from them. The study used the HTBI primer set for a first-round RT-PCR of the TCR CDR3. TCRdb reprocessed the multiplex PCR reads via MiXCR and lists one record per CDR3 protein. The sample carries about 720,000 distinct CDR3 sequences, around 20% recorded once. Sequencing was carried out using blood. Source of these receptors: a woman between 50 and 59 years old with Graves' hyperthyroidism that later progressed to Graves' ophthalmopathy.

This clonotype was counted ten times or more. The chain couples TRBV11-3 to TRBJ2-7, with D possibly being TRBD2 (6 bases). V lost 3 bases and J 2 bases, leaving 14 bases between the germline ends. The CDR3 runs 15 residues. In germline, CDR1 is SGHNT, CDR2 YENEEA. Here the CDR3 DNA reads TGTGCCAGCAGCTTCGGCGGAGGGTCTACCTACGAGCAGTACTTC. As protein: CASSFGGGSTYEQYF.

On this clonotype itself: Given a much more abundant clone one base away, this may be a read error. V gene TRBV12-5 combines with J gene TRBJ2-7; TRBD1 matches at 7 bases. This CDR3 is 13 amino acids long. Germline-derived CDR1 and CDR2 are LGHNT and FRNRAP. The DNA of the CDR3 is TGTGTTAGTGGTTTGGCTACAGGGGACGAGCAGTACTTC. Its translation is CVSGLATGDEQYF.

V usage is TRBV11-3 and J usage is TRBJ2-2; tentatively, D is TRBD1 (5 bases). The CDR3 has 16 residues. Germline assignment: CDR1 SGHNT and CDR2 YENEEA. The V end lost 5 bases, the J end lost 2 bases, and 15 bases lay between the germline ends. CDR3 residues: CASSHPRGQNTGELFF. The CDR3 DNA follows: TGTGCCAGCAGCCATCCTCGAGGACAAAACACCGGGGAGCTGTTTTTT.

This clonotype was counted at least ten times. V gene TRBV5-4 combines with J gene TRBJ2-3, with D possibly TRBD2 on 5 matching bases. The CDR3 loop spans 14 amino acids. Germline V gives CDR1 SGHNT, CDR2 YYREEE (reference sequence). Trimming removed 3 bases from V and 1 base from J, with 9 bases in between. CDR3 bases: TGTGCCAGCAGCTCCCGGACTCGCACAGATACGCAGTATTTT. This translates into CASSSRTRTDTQYF. The variable domain in full, with the rest retrieved from reference TRBV5-4 and TRBJ2-3, is ETGVTQSPTHLIKTRGQQVTLRCSSQSGHNTVSWYQQALGQGPQFIFQYYREEENGRGNFPPRFSGLQFPNYSSELNVNALELDDSALYLCASSSRTRTDTQYFGPGTRLTVL.

This clonotype has ten or more counts. This chain uses TRBV9 with TRBJ1-5; no clear D. CDR1 and CDR2 from the germline V gene are SGDLS and YYNGEE. V shed 0 bases and J shed 4 bases, with 8 bases lying between them. This CDR3 has 14 amino acids. The CDR3 sequence: CASSVGGNNQPQHF. The CDR3, as DNA: TGTGCCAGCAGCGTAGGAGGAAATAATCAGCCCCAGCATTTT.

This clonotype was observed at least ten times. The chain links TRBV20-1 to TRBJ2-7, with D perhaps matching TRBD1 or TRBD2 (5 bases each). V was pared by 5 bases and J by 5 bases, with 25 bases between. Germline CDR1 DFQATT, CDR2 SNEGSKA (reference sequence). This CDR3 spans 16 amino acids. CDR3 sequence reads: CSAESPLGELADEQYF. CDR3 coding DNA: TGCAGTGCTGAAAGCCCCTTGGGGGAACTCGCGGACGAGCAGTACTTC.

V is TRBV10-3 and J is TRBJ2-2; no reliable D call. The CDR3 is 15 residues long. From germline, CDR1 is ENHRY and CDR2 SYGVKD. V was cut by 2 bases and J by 2 bases, with 9 bases left in between. For the CDR3, the DNA is TGTGCCATCAGTGAGGTCACCACAAACACCGGGGAGCTGTTTTTT. Translated: CAISEVTTNTGELFF.

The V gene is TRBV11-2, the J gene TRBJ1-3; unclear D gene. CDR1 and CDR2 from the germline V gene are SGHAT and FQNNGV. The V end was cut by 2 bases, the J end by 0 bases, with 11 bases between. CDR3 length: 16 residues. CDR3: CASSLYRGFSGNTIYF. In DNA, the CDR3 is TGTGCCAGCAGCTTATATCGGGGTTTCTCTGGAAACACCATATATTTT.

The rearrangement uses TRBV7-2 and TRBJ2-1, with a possible D match to TRBD2 (5 bases). Between the trimmed V and J ends, which lost 3 bases and 0 bases, there was a span of 12 bases. The CDR3 contains 16 residues. CDR1 SGHTA and CDR2 FQGNSA come from the germline V gene. DNA of the CDR3: TGTGCCAGCAGCTTCCTCCCGGGAAACTCCTACAATGAGCAGTTCTTC. Its translation: CASSFLPGNSYNEQFF.

CDR3 sequence: CASSFNGYEQYF. CDR3 DNA: TGCGCCAGCAGCTTTAACGGCTACGAGCAGTACTTC. This chain links TRBV5-1 with TRBJ2-7; no reliable D call. Germline CDR1 SGHRS, CDR2 YFSETQ. The CDR3 spans 12 residues. With 2 bases removed from V and 3 bases from J, the gap between germline ends came to 6 bases.